These T cell receptor beta chains were read from a single sample in a study of T cells in Graves' hyperthyroidism and ophthalmopathy. TCRdb redid the calling of the multiplex PCR reads with MiXCR, one entry per CDR3 protein. This table holds fewer than 400,000 distinct CDR3 sequences, approximately 15% found once. What was sequenced was blood. The receptors originated from a woman in her late teens or twenties with Graves' hyperthyroidism that later progressed to Graves' ophthalmopathy. CDR3s include the opening cysteine and the closing phenylalanine or tryptophan. A D gene is named only where the DNA matches it firmly. The size field is filled for only some rows; it gives once, few, many or a size class.

>TRBJ2-3|NA|TRBD2|TRBV19
TGTGCCACCTGGACTAGCGAAAACACAGATACGCAGTATTTT
CATWTSENTDTQYF
>TRBJ1-1|NA|TRBD1|TRBV4-3
TGCGCCAGCAGCCAAGATCACCGGGACAGCGGTCGGGCTTTCTTT
CASSQDHRDSGRAFF
>TRBJ1-1|many|NA|TRBV18
TGTGCCAGCTCACCTAGCCTCAACACTGAAGCTTTCTTT
CASSPSLNTEAFF
>TRBJ2-7|many|NA|TRBV5-1
TGCGCCAGCAGCTTTTCGCCGAACTACGAGCAGTACTTC
CASSFSPNYEQYF
>TRBJ2-2|few|TRBD2|TRBV20-1
TGCAGTGCTAGACACAGGGGGAAAGCGGGAGGGCCCCGGAACACCGGGGAGCTGTTTTTT
CSARHRGKAGGPRNTGELFF
>TRBJ1-1|NA|NA|TRBV6-2/TRBV6-3
TGTGCCAGCAGTTACCGCGCAGCAATGAACACTGAAGCTTTCTTT
CASSYRAAMNTEAFF
>TRBJ2-3|few|TRBD2|TRBV7-3
TGTGCCAGCAGCTTAAGGGCTAGCGGGAGCGTGGATACGCAGTATTTT
CASSLRASGSVDTQYF
>TRBJ1-2|few|TRBD1|TRBV28
TGTGCCAGCAGTTTGGGGACAGCTACCTACTATGGCTACACCTTC
CASSLGTATYYGYTF
>TRBJ2-4|NA|NA|TRBV18
TGTGCCAGCTCACCAAATTCGTATCTTCAGTACTTC
CASSPNSYLQYF
>TRBJ1-4|NA|NA|TRBV27
TGTGCCAGCAGCCCGTTGGGTTGGGGTGAAAAACTGTTTTTT
CASSPLGWGEKLFF
>TRBJ1-2|many|TRBD1|TRBV2
TGTGCCAGCAGAGCCAGGGACAGGGTGGACGGCTACACCTTC
CASRARDRVDGYTF
>TRBJ2-5|NA|TRBD2|TRBV20-1
TGCAGTGCTAGAGATTCAGGACTAGCGGGAGTAACACAAGAGACCCAGTACTTC
CSARDSGLAGVTQETQYF
>TRBJ2-1|few|TRBD2|TRBV29-1
TGCAGCGTTGAAGGACTAGCGGGAACTGAGCAGTTCTTC
CSVEGLAGTEQFF
>TRBJ2-3|NA|TRBD2|TRBV6-4
TGTGCCAGCAGTGTCGGGACTAGCGGGGCAGATACGCAGTATTTT
CASSVGTSGADTQYF
>TRBJ2-2|many|NA|TRBV2
TGTGCCAGCCTCTCTTCCGGTGATACCGGGGAGCTGTTTTTT
CASLSSGDTGELFF
>TRBJ2-1|once|TRBD2|TRBV28
TGTGCCAGCAGTTTAGTCACTAGCGGGGGCTCCTACAATGAGCAGTTCTTC
CASSLVTSGGSYNEQFF
>TRBJ2-4|many|TRBD1|TRBV2
TGTGCCAGCCGCGGGACAGGGCGACTAGCCAAAAACATTCAGTACTTC
CASRGTGRLAKNIQYF
>TRBJ2-1|NA|NA|TRBV27
TGTACCAGCAGTCCCGATTCTCCCCCGGGCGAGCAGTTCTTC
CTSSPDSPPGEQFF
>TRBJ1-2|few|TRBD1|TRBV7-2
TGTGCCAGCAGCTGGGACAGGTCATACGGCTACACCTTC
CASSWDRSYGYTF
>TRBJ2-2|few|NA|TRBV12-3/TRBV12-4
TGTGCCAGCAGCCACCTGTTGCGAACCCACCGGGGGAGCTTGACCGGGGAGCTGTTTTTT
CASSHLLRTHRGSLTGELFF
>TRBJ2-2|many|NA|TRBV24-1
TGTGCCACCAGTGATTTGAAGGGGGGCTTTTCAGGCACCGGGGAGCTGTTTTTT
CATSDLKGGFSGTGELFF
>TRBJ2-1|NA|NA|TRBV15
TGTGCCACCAGCATCCGGGGCACCTACAATGAGCAGTTCTTC
CATSIRGTYNEQFF
>TRBJ2-7|many|NA|TRBV28
TGTGCCAGCAGTTTTAACTACGAGCAGTACTTC
CASSFNYEQYF
>TRBJ2-2|few|NA|TRBV12-3/TRBV12-4
TGTGCCAGCAGTACCCCCGGAATCACTTGGACCGCGAACACCGGGGAGCTGTTTTTT
CASSTPGITWTANTGELFF
>TRBJ2-7|many|NA|TRBV28
TGTGCCAGCAGTTTAAGGCAGCCCTACGAGCAGTACTTC
CASSLRQPYEQYF
>TRBJ2-2|NA|TRBD1|TRBV5-1
TGCGCCAGCAGAAAAGGGACAGGGAACGGGGAGCTGTTTTTT
CASRKGTGNGELFF
>TRBJ2-1|many|TRBD2|TRBV20-1
TGCAGTGCGGTAGGGACTAGCCCCCCTGAGCAGTTCTTC
CSAVGTSPPEQFF
>TRBJ2-7|many|TRBD1|TRBV20-1
TGCAGTGCTAGAGATGGGGGACAGGGGGGCTACGAGCAGTACTTC
CSARDGGQGGYEQYF
>TRBJ1-6|once|NA|TRBV20-1
TGCAGCAGCGGGCCGGATTCACCCCTCCACTTT
CSSGPDSPLHF
>TRBJ1-2|NA|NA|TRBV30
TGTGCCTGGAGTCTCAATCAGGGGAGTGGCTACACCTTC
CAWSLNQGSGYTF
>TRBJ2-1|NA|NA|TRBV9
TGTGCCAGCAGCGTAGCGGAGGGGCCCTACAATGAGCAGTTCTTC
CASSVAEGPYNEQFF
>TRBJ2-5|many|TRBD2|TRBV6-5
TGTGCCAGCAGTTACTCTGGACTAGCGGGAGGAGGAGGGGAGACCCAGTACTTC
CASSYSGLAGGGGETQYF
>TRBJ2-3|many|NA|TRBV3-1
TGTGCCAGCAGCCAAAGGGTTAGCACAGATACGCAGTATTTT
CASSQRVSTDTQYF
>TRBJ1-2|many|NA|TRBV2
TGTGCCAGCAGTAGAGACAGCCTCTATGGCTACACCTTC
CASSRDSLYGYTF
>TRBJ2-1|many|TRBD1|TRBV2
TGTGCCAGCAGCGCCAGGACAGGGGGTTACAATGAGCAGTTCTTC
CASSARTGGYNEQFF
>TRBJ2-1|NA|TRBD1|TRBV5-1
TGTGCCAGCAGCTTAGCTGCCCTTCGACAGGGCCATGAGCAGTTCTTC
CASSLAALRQGHEQFF
>TRBJ2-1|many|NA|TRBV11-2
TGTGCCAGCAGCTTCCCGGGGGAGGCCTCCTACAATGAGCAGTTCTTC
CASSFPGEASYNEQFF
>TRBJ2-7|NA|TRBD2|TRBV7-9
TGTGCCAGCAGCTTAGCTAGCGGGAGCAGAGACGAGCAGTACTTC
CASSLASGSRDEQYF
>TRBJ1-5|many|NA|TRBV10-3
TGTGCCATCAGCGAGACGGGACTTAGCAATCAGCCCCAGCATTTT
CAISETGLSNQPQHF
>TRBJ1-5|few|NA|TRBV11-3
TGTGCCAGCAGCTTAGCCTCAAAGGGGTCCGGCAATCAGCCCCAGCATTTT
CASSLASKGSGNQPQHF
>TRBJ2-2|many|TRBD2|TRBV13
TGTGCCAGCAGCATCGGACTAGCGGGGAACACCGGGGAGCTGTTTTTT
CASSIGLAGNTGELFF
>TRBJ1-4|few|NA|TRBV4-1
TGCGCCAGCAGTGGGCCCGAGGGTGGTGAAAAACTGTTTTTT
CASSGPEGGEKLFF
>TRBJ2-1|few|NA|TRBV19
TGTGCCAGTAGTATATCATTAGGAAGCGGAATCTACAATGAGCAGTTCTTC
CASSISLGSGIYNEQFF
>TRBJ2-7|NA|NA|TRBV6-1
TGTGCCAGCGGGCTAGCGAAAGACTACGAGCAGTACTTC
CASGLAKDYEQYF
>TRBJ2-3|many|NA|TRBV10-3
TGTGCCATCAGTGAGTCCCCAGGGGAGGGCACAGATACGCAGTATTTT
CAISESPGEGTDTQYF
>TRBJ2-5|few|TRBD1|TRBV5-1
TGCGCCAGCAGCTTGGGGACAGGGGGCCGGGAGACCCAGTACTTC
CASSLGTGGRETQYF
>TRBJ2-7|NA|TRBD1|TRBV20-1
TGCAGTGCTAGAGATGTGGGGCAGGGGGCCTACGAGCAGTACTTC
CSARDVGQGAYEQYF
>TRBJ2-4|many|NA|TRBV7-2
TGTGCCAGCAGCTTAGGGGGATCCAAAAACATTCAGTACTTC
CASSLGGSKNIQYF
>TRBJ1-3|NA|NA|TRBV5-4
TGTGCCAGCGGAACACATGGAAACACCATATATTTT
CASGTHGNTIYF
>TRBJ2-3|NA|TRBD2|TRBV7-9
TGTGCCAGCAGCTACAGGCGGGAGGGGTCAGATACGCAGTATTTT
CASSYRREGSDTQYF
>TRBJ2-1|NA|NA|TRBV24-1
TGTGCCACCAGTGCGGGACGGGGGTTTGTGGTTGGTGAGCAGTTCTTC
CATSAGRGFVVGEQFF
>TRBJ2-7|many|NA|TRBV7-9
TGTGCCAGCAGCTTAGGAACAAGGGACCCAGATAAACTATACGAGCAGTACTTC
CASSLGTRDPDKLYEQYF
>TRBJ2-5|NA|TRBD2|TRBV7-9
TGCGCCAGCAGCCAGGCCGGGACTAGCGGGACCCTCCAAGAGACCCAGTACTTC
CASSQAGTSGTLQETQYF
>TRBJ2-1|NA|TRBD2|TRBV20-1
TGCAGTGCTAGTCGGGCGGGAGGAGTCAACAATGAGCAGTTCTTC
CSASRAGGVNNEQFF
>TRBJ2-5|NA|NA|TRBV10-3
TGTGCCACGTCCCAGGGGCTTCAAGAGACCCAGTACTTC
CATSQGLQETQYF